The sample holds a few counts of the clone carrying this TCR beta chain. Its antigen is not identified. The data were taken from a study of T cells after yellow fever vaccination. Study-wide points: Once the booster was given, most primary-vaccination clones reappeared, at 95% to 98% for CD4 and over 70% for CD8.

MiXCR, applied by TCRdb to the 5' RACE reads, yields one record per CDR3 protein. The data contain hundreds of thousands of distinct CDR3 sequences, approximately 4% of them singletons. Germline V CDR1 and CDR2: MGHRA, YSYEKL. V was trimmed by 0 bases and J by 4 bases, leaving 10 bases between them. The CDR3 is 14 residues long. The chain recombines TRBV4-1 with TRBJ2-7, with D perhaps matching TRBD1 (6 bases). The starting material was PBMCs, obtained 5 days after the yellow fever booster vaccination. This receptor was identified in a man younger than 30 who received the YFV17D yellow fever vaccine. CDR3 bases: TGCGCCAGCAGCCAAGACAGGGGCCATTACGAGCAGTACGTC. Its protein product is CASSQDRGHYEQYV.